The 30 T cell receptor beta chains in this list originate from one sample, sequenced in a study of T cell clonality in common variable immunodeficiency (dated by TCRdb to the mid-2010s). Receptor amplification or capture employed the immunoSEQ multiplex PCR assay. TCRdb obtained this table from immuneACCESS and retained in-frame rearrangements with V and J assigned. These tables miss some clones; where compared with another copy, unresolved V genes account for less than half of the shortfall, and the remainder is unexplained. This sample was tabulated with over 20,000 clones, among which there are no singletons. The ten largest clones add up to 4% of the sample. Antigens of these TCRs are unknown. Study-wide findings and limitations: CVID TCRbeta sequences reportedly showed fewer deletions and N-nucleotide insertions and lacked highly modified clones with 13 or more V deletions.

The sample comprised peripheral blood mononuclear cells. These receptors all come from a human donor with common variable immunodeficiency.

The sample holds many counts of this clone. Read coverage stops 3 residues before the CDR3 terminus; the germline J gene supplies the remainder. The genes are TRBV2 and TRBJ1-3; a possible D gene is TRBD1 (6 bases). CDR3 length equals 17 residues. The germline CDR1 and CDR2 sequences are SNHLY and FYNNEI. The ends were cut back, 3 bases at V and 3 bases at J, with 18 bases in the middle. The DNA read from the CDR3 is TGTGCCAGCAGTGATTATTCTTCAGGCAGGGGTGGAAACACC. Translated: CASSDYSSGRGGNT. The full CDR3 is CASSDYSSGRGGNTIYF.

As regards this clone: The missing CDR3 end, 3 residues past where the read stops, is filled in from the germline J gene. The genes are TRBV7-9 and TRBJ2-6, with D hard to call. In germline, CDR1 is SEHNR, CDR2 FQNEAQ (reference sequence). CDR3 length: 14 amino acids. Trimming pared 1 base from V and 4 bases from J, leaving 5 bases between. The CDR3 spells CASSLVAGANVLTF. The sequenced part of the CDR3 DNA is TGTGCCAGCAGCTTAGTTGCGGGGGCCAACGTC.

This clone was recorded many times. The CDR3 end is not reached by the read, which stops 3 residues before it; the germline J gene fills it in. The rearrangement uses TRBV14 and TRBJ1-1, with D perhaps TRBD1 (5 bases). Germline V gene lookup returns CDR1 SGHDN and CDR2 FVKESK. The length of the CDR3 is 13 residues. Deletions cut 0 bases from V and 7 bases from J, with 9 bases between. The CDR3 bases that were read are TGTGCCAGCAGCCAAGATTTAAGGGGTGAA. It translates to CASSQDLRGE. In full, the CDR3 is CASSQDLRGEAFF.

With respect to this clone: The missing CDR3 end, 3 residues past where the read stops, is filled in from the germline J gene. The chain links TRBV6-2 or TRBV6-3 to TRBJ2-7, with TRBD1 identical over 9 bases. The germline gives CDR1 MNHEY, CDR2 SVGEGT. The CDR3 consists of 16 residues. V was pared by 4 bases and J by 0 bases, with 7 bases of the junction left unmatched. CDR3 in amino acids: CASSSYRGLGSYEQYF. The DNA read from the CDR3 is TGTGCCAGCAGTTCTTACAGGGGGCTAGGCTCCTACGAG.

This clone was seen a handful of times. Read sequence stops 3 residues before the CDR3 end, and the germline J gene provides the missing end. The J gene is TRBJ1-4, the V gene TRBV30, with D perhaps TRBD1 (5 bases). Trimming left V 4 bases short and J 8 bases short, with 14 bases between. This CDR3 is 13 amino acids long. Germline V gene data show CDR1 as GTSNPN and CDR2 as SVGIG (reference sequence). The part of the CDR3 DNA that was read is TGTGCCTGGAAACGCGTTGCAGGGGAAAAA. Translation: CAWKRVAGEK. The CDR3, in full, reads CAWKRVAGEKLFF.

This clone was detected many times. The read terminates 3 residues ahead of where the CDR3 ends, so the germline J gene completes it. This chain links TRBV19 with TRBJ2-1, with 7 nucleotides matching TRBD1. The CDR3 is 15 amino acids. The V and J ends lost 6 bases and 5 bases, in that order; junction bases with no gene match: 10. Germline V gene data show CDR1 as LNHDA and CDR2 as SQIVND (reference sequence). CDR3 DNA, as far as it was read: TGTGCCAGTAGAGGGGGCTCGACAGGGAACAATGAG. Its translation: CASRGGSTGNNE. The complete CDR3 sequence is CASRGGSTGNNEQFF. Filled out from reference TRBV19 and TRBJ2-1, the complete variable domain reads DGGITQSPKYLFRKEGQNVTLSCEQNLNHDAMYWYRQDPGQGLRLIYYSQIVNDFQKGDIAEGYSVSREKKESFPLTVTSAQKNPTAFYLCASRGGSTGNNEQFFGPGTRLTVL.

By proportion, this clone is medium-sized. The CDR3 DNA, read in part, is TGTGCCAGTAGTACCACAGGGGGCCCGACAGATACG. This gives the protein CASSTTGGPTDT. Given in full, the CDR3 is CASSTTGGPTDTQYF. V gene TRBV19 combines with J gene TRBJ2-3; 9 bases are a match to TRBD1. The read ends 3 residues shy of where the CDR3 ends; the end is completed using the germline J gene. The CDR3 spans 15 residues. J was trimmed by 3 bases and V by 4 bases; bases with no gene match: 5. CDR1 and CDR2 from the germline V gene are LNHDA and SQIVND (reference sequence).

Comment on this clone: The read finishes 3 residues shy of the CDR3 end, and the germline J gene is used to complete it. The J gene is TRBJ2-1, the V gene TRBV5-1; D may match TRBD1 or TRBD2 (5 bases each). CDR3 length equals 13 residues. Germline V CDR1 and CDR2: SGHRS, YFSETQ. Trimming pared 1 base from V and 9 bases from J, leaving 11 bases between. CDR3 bases read: TGCGCCAGCAGCTTGATGAGGGGTCGTGAG. Translating it yields CASSLMRGRE. Given in full, the CDR3 is CASSLMRGREQFF.

This clone was observed a few times. With the read ending 3 residues before the CDR3 end, the germline J gene is used to fill in that end. The chain combines TRBV5-5 with TRBJ2-7, with 10 nucleotides matching TRBD1. This CDR3 contains 13 residues. Germline trimming cut 4 bases from V and 6 bases from J; bases unmatched to any gene: 4. Germline V gene sequence: CDR1 SGHKS, CDR2 YYEKEE (reference sequence). The part of the CDR3 DNA that was read is TGTGCCAGCAGCCTAGGACAGGGGGGCGAG. Its translation: CASSLGQGGE. The whole CDR3 protein reads CASSLGQGGEQYF.

In regard to this clone: The CDR3 is cut off 3 residues early in the read; its end comes from the germline J gene. The V call is TRBV2, the J call TRBJ1-1; D remains unclear. The germline V gene has CDR1 SNHLY and CDR2 FYNNEI. Trimming removed 6 bases from V and 1 base from J, with 9 bases in between. The CDR3 runs to 13 residues. The CDR3 DNA, read in part, is TGTGCCAGCAGCCCCGGGTGGAACACTGAA. Protein sequence: CASSPGWNTE. The CDR3, in full, reads CASSPGWNTEAFF.

A few counts support this clone. The CDR3 is cut off 3 residues early in the read; its end comes from the germline J gene. The chain recombines TRBV30 with TRBJ1-2; a possible D gene is TRBD1 (6 bases). CDR1 and CDR2 from the germline V gene are GTSNPN and SVGIG (reference sequence). Trimming shortened V by 3 bases and J by 0 bases, and 17 bases separated the two germline ends. The length of the CDR3 is 16 residues. The CDR3 loop reads CAWRTGLTIPNYGYTF. The sequenced part of the CDR3 DNA is TGTGCCTGGAGGACAGGCCTTACCATTCCTAACTATGGC.

Worth noting for this clone: The read stops 3 residues short of the end of the CDR3; the missing end is completed from the germline J gene. This chain links TRBV30 with TRBJ1-5, with D tentatively TRBD1 (6 bases). CDR3 length: 15 amino acids. V lost 2 bases, J lost 4 bases, and 15 bases lay in between. Germline V gene lookup returns CDR1 GTSNPN and CDR2 SVGIG (reference sequence). The CDR3 sequence: CAWSLRPRGNQPQHF. The CDR3 bases that were read are TGTGCCTGGAGTTTAAGACCCAGGGGTAATCAGCCC.

Many counts were recorded for this clone. The sequenced fragment ends 3 residues before the CDR3 boundary, so the rest is inferred from the germline J gene. The rearrangement uses TRBV29-1 and TRBJ2-2, with 9 bases matching TRBD1. Germline assignment: CDR1 SQVTM and CDR2 ANQGSEA. V trimming: 6 bases; J trimming: 5 bases; junction bases outside the gene matches: 13. The CDR3 contains 16 residues. CDR3: CSVGQGPGEGTGELFF. CDR3 bases read: TGCAGCGTGGGACAGGGACCGGGGGAAGGAACCGGGGAG.

Comments on this clone: The read is 3 residues too short to cover the CDR3 end, so that end is filled in from the germline J gene. V usage is TRBV20-1 and J usage is TRBJ2-7; no reliable D call. The CDR3 has 12 residues. V was trimmed by 7 bases and J by 3 bases, leaving 13 bases between them. Per the germline V gene, CDR1 is DFQATT and CDR2 is SNEGSKA (reference sequence). The CDR3 is CSVSSQDYEQYF. The covered CDR3 bases are TGCAGTGTTAGCAGTCAGGACTACGAG.

There are many counts of this clone. The read falls 3 residues short of the CDR3 end, and the missing part is taken from the germline J gene. This chain joins TRBV29-1 and TRBJ2-4, with D tentatively TRBD2 (5 bases). Trimming cost V 0 bases and J 9 bases, with 15 bases left between them. Germline lookup yields CDR1 SQVTM and CDR2 ANQGSEA. The CDR3 totals 14 residues. The covered CDR3 bases are TGCAGCGTTGAAGATAGATGGCTAGCAAGCATT. Its protein is CSVEDRWLASI. The whole CDR3 sequence is CSVEDRWLASIQYF.

Only a few counts were recorded for this clone. CDR3 sequence reads: CASSVAGLIYEQYF. CDR3 DNA (partial): TGTGCCAGTAGTGTCGCGGGACTCATTTACGAG. The chain uses TRBV19 and TRBJ2-7; a possible D gene is TRBD2 (6 bases). The read ends 3 residues early relative to the CDR3; the germline J gene fills the gap. There are 14 residues in the CDR3. From germline, CDR1 is LNHDA and CDR2 SQIVND (reference sequence). V dropped 5 bases and J dropped 4 bases, with 15 bases sitting between them. Combining the CDR3 with reference TRBV19 and TRBJ2-7 gives the whole variable domain DGGITQSPKYLFRKEGQNVTLSCEQNLNHDAMYWYRQDPGQGLRLIYYSQIVNDFQKGDIAEGYSVSREKKESFPLTVTSAQKNPTAFYLCASSVAGLIYEQYFGPGTRLTVT.

This clone qualifies as medium-sized. The read is 3 residues too short to cover the CDR3 end, so that end is filled in from the germline J gene. The rearrangement joins TRBV14 to TRBJ2-3; D possibly corresponds to TRBD1 (6 bases). The CDR3 contains 18 residues. Germline assignment: CDR1 SGHDN and CDR2 FVKESK. Trimming removed 4 bases at V and 4 bases at J, with 24 bases between. CDR3 DNA, as far as it was read: TGTGCCAGCAGCCCCTTCTGGGCGCAGGGGAAACCTGCAGATACG. Its protein product is CASSPFWAQGKPADT. The whole CDR3 is CASSPFWAQGKPADTQYF.

This clone occurred many times. The read halts 3 residues ahead of the CDR3 end, with the missing end drawn from the germline J gene. The rearrangement links TRBV7-3 to TRBJ1-6; possible D gene TRBD1, 5 bases. CDR1 and CDR2 (germline): SGHTA, FQGTGA. The V and J ends lost 5 bases and 7 bases respectively, with 12 bases between them. The CDR3 is 14 residues long. The sequenced part of the CDR3 DNA is TGTGCCAGCAGCCCTACAGGCGGCAATTCACCC. Residues: CASSPTGGNSP. The full CDR3 protein is CASSPTGGNSPLHF.

As concerns this clone: The read gets to within 3 residues of the CDR3 end, and the germline J gene fills in the rest. The chain is built from TRBV7-6 and TRBJ2-7, with TRBD1 matching 12 bases. Germline V gene lookup returns CDR1 SGHVS and CDR2 FNYEAQ. Trimming cost V 5 bases and J 4 bases; bases outside gene matches: 6. The CDR3 length is 15 residues. The CDR3: CASSIGTGGPYEQYF. The covered CDR3 bases are TGTGCCAGCAGCATCGGGACAGGGGGCCCATACGAG.

This clone was counted a few times. The sequence runs out 3 residues before the end of the CDR3; the remainder is reconstructed from the germline J gene. The chain employs TRBV13 and TRBJ1-4; 8 bases line up with TRBD1. Germline V gene data show CDR1 as PRHDT and CDR2 as FYEKMQ (reference sequence). The CDR3 length is 15 residues. J gave up 5 bases and V 6 bases, and 8 bases lay outside the gene matches. CDR3 DNA, as far as it was read: TGTGCCAGCAGTCGTTGGACAGGGTTGAATGAAAAA. This codes for CASSRWTGLNEK. The CDR3 reads in full as CASSRWTGLNEKLFF. Full variable domain (outside the CDR3, taken from reference TRBV13 and TRBJ1-4): AAGVIQSPRHLIKEKRETATLKCYPIPRHDTVYWYQQGPGQDPQFLISFYEKMQSDKGSIPDRFSAQQFSDYHSELNMSSLELGDSALYFCASSRWTGLNEKLFFGSGTQLSVL.

Comments on this clone: The CDR3 end lies 3 residues beyond the end of the read and is filled in from the germline J gene. V gene TRBV5-1 combines with J gene TRBJ2-7; D not certain. This CDR3 spans 14 amino acids. V was pared by 3 bases and J by 0 bases, with 10 bases between. Germline lookup yields CDR1 SGHRS and CDR2 YFSETQ. Here the CDR3 reads CASSWQASSYEQYF. The CDR3 bases that were read are TGCGCCAGCAGCTGGCAGGCGTCCTCCTACGAG. Based on the CDR3 plus reference TRBV5-1 and TRBJ2-7, the full variable domain is KAGVTQTPRYLIKTRGQQVTLSCSPISGHRSVSWYQQTPGQGLQFLFEYFSETQRNKGNFPGRFSGRQFSNSRSEMNVSTLELGDSALYLCASSWQASSYEQYFGPGTRLTVT.

This clone came up many times. With the read ending 3 residues before the CDR3 end, the germline J gene is used to fill in that end. The rearrangement links TRBV14 to TRBJ2-5; 12 bases agree with TRBD2. Germline V gives CDR1 SGHDN, CDR2 FVKESK. V dropped 6 bases and J dropped 2; count of bases not matched to a gene: 4. The CDR3 covers 15 residues. The CDR3 DNA, read in part, is TGTGCCAGCAGTCTGGGACTAGCGGGTCAAGAGACC. Amino acids: CASSLGLAGQET. The whole CDR3 is CASSLGLAGQETQYF.

With regard to this clone: Sequencing ends 3 residues short of the CDR3 end; the germline J gene provides the rest. The J gene is TRBJ1-2, the V gene TRBV7-8, with D unresolved. Germline values: CDR1 SGHVS, CDR2 FQNEAQ. This CDR3 comprises 14 residues. Incomplete CDR3 DNA: TGTGCCAGCAGCTTAGGGCAACAATCAAGGGGC. It translates to CASSLGQQSRG. The whole CDR3 region reads CASSLGQQSRGYTF.

At least ten counts were recorded for this clone. From the germline J gene comes the end of the CDR3, since the read stops 3 residues before it. The gene calls are TRBV29-1 and TRBJ1-1; 7 bases fit TRBD1. The length of the CDR3 is 12 residues. The germline gives CDR1 SQVTM, CDR2 ANQGSEA. Incomplete CDR3 DNA: TGCAGCGTTGAAACAGGGGTAAGGGAA. The encoded protein is CSVETGVRE. Given in full, the CDR3 is CSVETGVREAFF.

This clone was observed a few times. The sequence runs out 3 residues before the end of the CDR3; the remainder is reconstructed from the germline J gene. The chain has TRBV2 and TRBJ2-5, with 11 bases that match TRBD2. The V and J ends lost 7 bases and 1 base, in that order; junction bases with no gene match: 8. Germline CDR1 and CDR2: SNHLY and FYNNEI. The CDR3 has 16 amino acids. CDR3 DNA, as far as it was read: TGTGCCAGCACCCTAGCGGGGGGAGGGGCCCAAGAGACC. This encodes CASTLAGGGAQET. The whole CDR3 sequence is CASTLAGGGAQETQYF.

This clone was picked up a small number of times. The read ends 3 residues before the CDR3 terminus; that terminus is restored from the germline J gene. The V and J genes are TRBV19 and TRBJ2-7; 8 positions match TRBD1. Looked up from germline, CDR1 is LNHDA and CDR2 is SQIVND (reference sequence). The V and J ends lost 3 bases and 6 bases, in that order; junction bases with no gene match: 10. The CDR3 extends over 15 amino acids. The covered CDR3 bases are TGTGCCAGTAGTATGGACAGGGTCCAGTTTCGCGAG. The encoded protein is CASSMDRVQFRE. The CDR3 as a whole reads CASSMDRVQFREQYF.

This clone was recorded many times. The CDR3 extends 3 residues past the end of the read, so its final part is completed from the germline J gene. The chain employs TRBV19 and TRBJ2-7, with 9 bases matching TRBD1. Germline loops: CDR1 LNHDA, CDR2 SQIVND (reference sequence). J was trimmed by 3 bases and V by 3 bases; bases with no gene match: 3. This CDR3 region has 14 residues. The part of the CDR3 DNA that was read is TGTGCCAGTAGTATCAAGACAGGGGGCTACGAG. This sequence encodes CASSIKTGGYE. The whole CDR3 reads CASSIKTGGYEQYF.

This clone was found a few times. The read halts 3 residues ahead of the CDR3 end, with the missing end drawn from the germline J gene. V and J are TRBV29-1 and TRBJ2-5, with TRBD1 matching over 11 bases. Germline CDR1 is SQVTM and CDR2 is ANQGSEA. The CDR3 is 17 residues long. J lost 4 bases, V lost 0 bases, and 10 bases had no gene match. The CDR3 loop is CSVEDLPLDRGRETQYF. CDR3 DNA, as far as it was read: TGCAGCGTTGAAGATCTTCCCCTGGACAGGGGGCGAGAGACC.

This clone was found a few times. The CDR3 goes on 3 residues after the read ends, and that part is filled in from the germline J gene. This sequence joins TRBV7-3 and TRBJ1-5, with a weak D call TRBD1 (6 bases). V lost 1 base and J 8 bases, leaving 15 bases between the germline ends. Per the germline V gene, CDR1 is SGHTA and CDR2 is FQGTGA. This CDR3 region has 15 residues. CDR3 residues: CASSLNGQPLEPQHF. Incomplete CDR3 DNA: TGTGCCAGCAGCTTAAATGGACAGCCTCTGGAGCCC.

As concerns this clone: The missing CDR3 end, 3 residues past where the read stops, is filled in from the germline J gene. Within the sample, other DNA sequences also encode this same CDR3. V is TRBV7-9 and J is TRBJ2-5; 7 nucleotides agree with TRBD2. This CDR3 spans 15 amino acids. Germline lookup yields CDR1 SEHNR and CDR2 FQNEAQ (reference sequence). The junction had 6 bases not matched to a gene; V was cut back by 1 base and J by 4 bases. CDR3 residues: CASSLGSGGGETQYF. The sequenced part of the CDR3 DNA is TGTGCCAGCAGCTTAGGGTCGGGGGGAGGAGAGACC. Complete variable domain (other parts from reference TRBV7-9 and TRBJ2-5): DTGVSQNPRHKITKRGQNVTFRCDPISEHNRLYWYRQTLGQGPEFLTYFQNEAQLEKSRLLSDRFSAERPKGSFSTLEIQRTEQGDSAMYLCASSLGSGGGETQYFGPGTRLLVL.